The next 15 T cell receptor beta chains were all read from a single sample in a study of lymphopenia after photon versus proton radiotherapy (dated by TCRdb to about 2019). Library construction relied on the immunoSEQ multiplex PCR assay. This immuneACCESS table, as held by TCRdb, lists in-frame sequences with V and J called but not all clones. Of the missing ones, under half trace to an unresolved V gene in checked studies; the others have no known cause. The sample table records 150,000 to 200,000 clones; more than 85% of these occur just once. The ten biggest clones cover approximately 4.8% of the sample. This sample comprised peripheral blood, obtained from a patient treated with photon-based radiotherapy. These receptors came from a man between 45 and 60 years old with gastric cancer.

The chain couples TRBV5-1 to TRBJ1-1; a weak D match, TRBD1 (5 bases). V was pared by 5 bases and J by 1 base, with 9 bases between. The germline gives CDR1 SGHRS, CDR2 YFSETQ. The CDR3 consists of 13 residues. The CDR3 spells CASRAQANTEAFF. The CDR3, as DNA: TGCGCCAGCAGGGCACAGGCGAACACTGAAGCTTTCTTT.

As to this clone: The germline gene is not matched at one end of the junction; a read error may be the cause. V usage is TRBV2 and J usage is TRBJ2-1, with D maybe TRBD1 (6 bases). This CDR3 is built from 12 residues. Germline loops: CDR1 SNHLY, CDR2 FYNNEI. CDR3 amino acids: CASSEEQGNGIF. The CDR3 nucleotides read TGTGCCAGCAGTGAAGAACAGGGCAATGGTATCTTC. Variable domain in full (rest from reference TRBV2 and TRBJ2-1): EPEVTQTPSHQVTQMGQEVILRCVPISNHLYFYWYRQILGQKVEFLVSFYNNEISEKSEIFDDQFSVERPDGSNFTLKIRSTKLEDSAMYFCASSEEQGNGIFGPGTRLTVL.

The chain recombines TRBV2 with TRBJ2-7, with 8 nucleotides matching TRBD2. The CDR3 runs 15 residues. Trimming removed 5 bases from V and 2 bases from J; junction bases left unmatched: 8. Germline assignment: CDR1 SNHLY and CDR2 FYNNEI. The CDR3 nucleotides are TGTGCCAGCAGTCAAAGCGGGAGTCTTGCCTACGAGCAGTACTTC. It translates to CASSQSGSLAYEQYF.

The chain uses TRBV5-1 and TRBJ1-2, with unresolved D. This CDR3 is built from 15 residues. V was trimmed by 0 bases and J by 0 bases, leaving 9 bases between them. Germline-derived CDR1 and CDR2 are SGHRS and YFSETQ. CDR3 region: CASSLALGANYGYTF. The CDR3 DNA sequence: TGCGCCAGCAGCTTGGCCTTGGGTGCTAACTATGGCTACACCTTC.

CDR3 nucleotides: TGTGCCAGCAGTCCTGGACTAGCGCACTACGAGCAGTACTTC. It yields the protein CASSPGLAHYEQYF. The V gene is TRBV28, the J gene TRBJ2-7, with 9 bases matching TRBD2. V shed 5 bases, J shed 3 bases, and the junction held 5 bases outside the gene matches. Germline V lookup: CDR1 MDHEN, CDR2 SYDVKM. This CDR3 region has 14 residues.

The rearrangement uses TRBV29-1 and TRBJ2-1; D is perhaps TRBD2 (5 bases). Germline-derived CDR1 and CDR2 are SQVTM and ANQGSEA. This CDR3 is built from 13 residues. Trimming left V 7 bases short and J 7 bases short, with 17 bases between. The CDR3 spells CSAPRGAQNEQFF. As DNA, the CDR3 is TGCAGCGCACCCCGGGGAGCGCAGAATGAGCAGTTCTTC.

The V and J genes are TRBV6-4 and TRBJ2-4; possible D gene TRBD2, 7 bases. Germline lookup yields CDR1 MRHNA and CDR2 SNTAGT. V was clipped by 3 bases and J by 6 bases, with 12 bases between them. This CDR3 region has 14 residues. The CDR3 is CASSESGGGNIQYF. The CDR3 DNA reads as TGTGCCAGCAGTGAATCGGGGGGCGGAAACATTCAGTACTTC.

J is TRBJ2-3 and V is TRBV7-3; the match to TRBD1 covers 10 bases. The CDR3 totals 15 residues. Germline V gene lookup returns CDR1 SGHTA and CDR2 FQGTGA. Germline trimming cut 5 bases from V and 1 base from J; bases unmatched to any gene: 3. The CDR3 DNA is TGTGCCAGCAGCCCCGGGACAGGGGGCACAGATACGCAGTATTTT. Amino acid sequence: CASSPGTGGTDTQYF. Variable domain in full (rest from reference TRBV7-3 and TRBJ2-3): GAGVSQTPSNKVTEKGKYVELRCDPISGHTALYWYRQSLGQGPEFLIYFQGTGAADDSGLPNDRFFAVRPEGSVSTLKIQRTERGDSAVYLCASSPGTGGTDTQYFGPGTRLTVL.

The rearrangement links TRBV19 to TRBJ2-1; 7 bases align to TRBD2. Germline V gives CDR1 LNHDA, CDR2 SQIVND (reference sequence). There are 16 residues in the CDR3. V dropped 7 bases and J dropped 9; count of bases not matched to a gene: 18. The CDR3 loop reads CASKMRAAGERSEQFF. In DNA, the CDR3 is TGTGCCAGTAAAATGCGGGCGGCGGGAGAAAGAAGTGAGCAGTTCTTC.

The J gene is TRBJ2-5, the V gene TRBV18; D remains ambiguous. The ends were cut back, 4 bases at V and 1 base at J, with 4 bases in the middle. In germline, CDR1 is KGHSH, CDR2 LQKENI. The CDR3 is made up of 12 amino acids. CDR3 sequence (DNA): TGTGCCAGCTCACGACCCCAAGAGACCCAGTACTTC. Encoded protein: CASSRPQETQYF.

The chain employs TRBV7-2 and TRBJ1-1, with TRBD1 identical over 7 bases. Per the germline V gene, CDR1 is SGHTA and CDR2 is FQGNSA. The J segment lost 0 bases and the V segment lost 2 bases, leaving 6 bases of the junction unmatched. The CDR3 is made up of 16 amino acids. CDR3 in amino acids: CASSLMTGRVNTEAFF. CDR3 DNA: TGTGCCAGCAGCTTAATGACAGGGCGAGTGAACACTGAAGCTTTCTTT.

The chain has TRBV7-2 and TRBJ1-2, with D maybe TRBD1 (6 bases). Germline V CDR1 and CDR2: SGHTA, FQGNSA. This CDR3 spans 14 amino acids. The V gene lost 2 bases and the J gene lost 5 bases, with 12 bases spanning the gap. The CDR3 DNA is TGTGCCAGCAGCTTAAAACGGGACACGTATGGCTACACCTTC. Its translation: CASSLKRDTYGYTF.

The rearrangement joins TRBV30 to TRBJ1-2, with a weak D call TRBD1 (6 bases). There are 16 residues in the CDR3. V lost 0 bases and J 4 bases, leaving 18 bases between the germline ends. Germline assignment: CDR1 GTSNPN and CDR2 SVGIG (reference sequence). The CDR3 reads CAWSVLIRGAGYGYTF. The CDR3 nucleotides read TGTGCCTGGAGTGTACTTATTCGGGGGGCGGGCTATGGCTACACCTTC.

This chain links TRBV5-1 with TRBJ2-3, with no clear D. The germline V gene has CDR1 SGHRS and CDR2 YFSETQ. CDR3 size: 14 residues. V was pared by 4 bases and J by 0 bases, with 9 bases between. The CDR3 DNA reads TGCGCCAGCAGCGTCGACGGAAGCACAGATACGCAGTATTTT. As protein: CASSVDGSTDTQYF.

A single count supports this clone. The J gene is TRBJ2-5, the V gene TRBV28; a weak D match, TRBD1 (5 bases). CDR3 size: 12 residues. Trimming pared 7 bases from V and 5 bases from J, leaving 11 bases between. Looked up from germline, CDR1 is MDHEN and CDR2 is SYDVKM. This chain's CDR3 is CASKGSWETQYF. The CDR3 bases are TGTGCCAGCAAGGGGTCCTGGGAGACCCAGTACTTC.